This TCR beta chain was recovered during a study of somatic mutations in cytotoxic T cells in rheumatoid arthritis. Across the whole study: Including V beta1+ cells that were sequenced for TCRB, some T-cell populations stained with V beta antibodies were flow-sorted at nearly 100% purity.

Study-wide points: The study found that the largest CD8+ clone exceeded 20% of CD8+ cells in about an eighth of the 65 patients. Measured CD8+ T-cell clonality, a value compared between rheumatoid arthritis patients and age-matched healthy controls, did not differ significantly.

Concerning this clone: The antigen is not known.

Original analysis: There were rare matches between patient CD8+ clones larger than 1% and published virus-specific TCRB sequences. This table comes from immunoSEQ multiplex PCR, and its TCRdb copy is limited to in-frame clones, with some not included. V and J calls and clone size are as listed in that table; D and trimming were resolved from the DNA. Here the sample spans fewer than 20,000 clones, about three quarters being singletons. Germline V CDR1 and CDR2: ENHRY, SYGVKD. V gave up 6 bases and J gave up 8 bases; unmatched junction bases: 5. The CDR3 is 14 amino acids. Sequences were obtained from CD8+ T cells sorted from blood. V gene TRBV10-3 combines with J gene TRBJ2-1, with TRBD2 matching 12 bases. This sequence was found in an adult with rheumatoid arthritis. This chain's CDR3 is CAIRRLAGADEQFF. In DNA form, the CDR3 reads TGTGCCATCAGGAGACTAGCGGGGGCGGATGAGCAGTTCTTC.